The clone carrying this T cell receptor (beta chain) was picked up a small number of times. Antigen unknown. The sample is drawn from a study of beta chain features in type 1 diabetes. Points from the study as a whole: Patients with Type 1 diabetes showed moderately but significantly shorter TCRB CDR3s in all four CD4+ subsets.

The CDR3 is 15 residues long. The V and J ends lost 7 bases and 0 bases respectively, with 14 bases between them. CDR1 and CDR2 (germline): MNHEY, SVGAGI. The entirety of the isolated RNA underwent reverse transcription, so expressed TCRB transcripts were sequenced. Approximately 3.5 million reads per sample were averaged for naive, central memory and regulatory samples. The method was immunoSEQ multiplex PCR; TCRdb's version includes in-frame clones alone and lacks a portion of them. Here the sample spans almost 350,000 clones, 7% to 10% being singletons. The sequenced sample consisted of central memory CD4+ T cells from blood. The genes are TRBV6-5 and TRBJ2-3; no definite D call. This receptor was obtained from a man aged 25 to 40 with type 1 diabetes. CDR3 in DNA: TGTGCCAGCATTCGAACGTCGGCTAGCACAGATACGCAGTATTTT. As protein: CASIRTSASTDTQYF.